Here is one T cell receptor beta chain with its context. It lacks a known antigen. Base quality data are lacking; no much larger clone is found one base away. TCR beta CDR3 regions were amplified from genomic DNA with the immunoSEQ assay, a bias-controlled multiplex PCR using V- and J-specific primers. A proprietary barcode and Illumina adapter sequences were added to the CDR3 amplicons in a second PCR step. An Illumina MiSeq instrument was used to sequence the CDR3 libraries. Concerning the study's data processing: Export and quality control were done with immunoSEQ Analyzer 3.0, while downstream analyses used R Bioconductor and Immunarch. Only productive rearrangements in the normalized downsampled data set were used to calculate repertoire metrics. Pathologically expanded clonotypes were defined as those larger than 5 templates in the normalized cohort. The Inverse Simpson Index served as the measure of repertoire diversity. CMV-specificity analyses were carried out on the non-normalized data set to capture all clonotypes. The source is immuneACCESS, and TCRdb retained only in-frame sequences with V and J called. Part of the clones is not carried over; for the studies checked, unresolved V genes explain less than half of this, and the remainder is unexplained. D and trimming were read from the DNA, whereas the V and J calls and clone size are those reported in that table. The table for this sample lists 45,000 to 60,000 clones; under 90% of them were counted only once. The ten largest clones take up less than 6.5% of the sample.

This specimen's time point label, interpreted: recipient sample about 28 days before transplant, after cytoreduction. Blood samples were obtained from recipients approximately 28 days before transplant and at days 30, 100 and 180 after transplant. Nuclei Lysis Solution was used to extract genomic DNA from fresh or cryopreserved unfractionated peripheral blood mononuclear cells. The data belong to a study of T cell clonotyping in hematopoietic cell transplantation (dated by TCRdb to the early 2020s). Some background on the complete study: Pretransplant recipient samples were obtained after cytoreduction. In the study, 135 blood samples were gathered from 35 to 45 consecutive transplant recipients and their related donors. Patient recruitment ran from 2015 to January 2017, and follow-up continued until late 2020 or death. Broader findings and caveats from the paper: Recipient repertoires showed only a small fraction of overlap with donor repertoires, and over 95% appeared de novo at the given depth. After transplant, TCR diversity in recipients dropped, and pathologically expanded clonotypes increased progressively from day 30 to day 180. Inverse Simpson Index values from donors and from recipients before transplant predicted broader TCR repertoire diversity after transplant. The sample size was limited and the cells went unsorted, which meant the CD4 and CD8 repertoire contributions could not be told apart.

CDR1 SGHTA and CDR2 FQGTGA are derived from the germline V gene. The CDR3 runs 14 residues from the cysteine to the phenylalanine. Only the CDR3 DNA is retained, 42 bases long and in frame from the first base. V is pared back by 1 base and J by 7 bases, with 11 bases lying between the germline termini. The rearrangement combines TRBV7-3 with TRBJ2-1; the D segment cannot be called with confidence. Sequencing was performed on peripheral blood mononuclear cells, taken before stem cell transplant. The receptor comes from a man aged 55 to 69 with biphenotypic leukemia. Some clones in this sample may be carry-over from other donors' samples. Read as DNA, the sequence is TGTGCCAGCAGCTTAATGGGGTTAGTGAATGAGCAGTTCTTC. This gives the protein CASSLMGLVNEQFF.